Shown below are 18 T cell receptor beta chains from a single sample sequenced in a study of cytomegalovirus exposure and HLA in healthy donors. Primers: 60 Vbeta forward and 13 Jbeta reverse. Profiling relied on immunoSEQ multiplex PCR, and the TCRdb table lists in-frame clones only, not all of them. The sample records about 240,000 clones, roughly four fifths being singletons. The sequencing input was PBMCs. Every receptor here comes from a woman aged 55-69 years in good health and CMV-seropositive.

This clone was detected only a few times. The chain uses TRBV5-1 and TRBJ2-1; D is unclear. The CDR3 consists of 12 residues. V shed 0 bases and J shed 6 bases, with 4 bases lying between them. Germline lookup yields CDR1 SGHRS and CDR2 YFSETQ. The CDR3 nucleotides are TGCGCCAGCAGCTTGGGGGCCAATGAGCAGTTCTTC. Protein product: CASSLGANEQFF. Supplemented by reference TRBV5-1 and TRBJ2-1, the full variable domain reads KAGVTQTPRYLIKTRGQQVTLSCSPISGHRSVSWYQQTPGQGLQFLFEYFSETQRNKGNFPGRFSGRQFSNSRSEMNVSTLELGDSALYLCASSLGANEQFFGPGTRLTVL.

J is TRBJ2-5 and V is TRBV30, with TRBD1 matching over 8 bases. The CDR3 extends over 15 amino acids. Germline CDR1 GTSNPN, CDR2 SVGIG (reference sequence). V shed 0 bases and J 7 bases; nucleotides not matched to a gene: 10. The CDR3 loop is CAWSVVPGGQGTQYF. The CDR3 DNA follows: TGTGCCTGGAGTGTAGTGCCAGGGGGCCAGGGGACCCAGTACTTC.

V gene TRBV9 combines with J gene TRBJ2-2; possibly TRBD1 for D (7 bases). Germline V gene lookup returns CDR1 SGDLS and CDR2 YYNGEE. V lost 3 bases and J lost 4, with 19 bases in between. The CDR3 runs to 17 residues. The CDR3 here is CASSAGGTARATGELFF. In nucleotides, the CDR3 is TGTGCCAGCAGCGCCGGAGGGACAGCGCGAGCCACCGGGGAGCTGTTTTTT.

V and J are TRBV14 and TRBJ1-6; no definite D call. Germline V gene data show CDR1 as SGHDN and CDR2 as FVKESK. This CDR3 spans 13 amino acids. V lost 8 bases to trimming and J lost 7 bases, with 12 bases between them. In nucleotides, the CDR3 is TGTGCCAGCGGAAACAGCCTAAATTCACCCCTCCACTTT. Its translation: CASGNSLNSPLHF.

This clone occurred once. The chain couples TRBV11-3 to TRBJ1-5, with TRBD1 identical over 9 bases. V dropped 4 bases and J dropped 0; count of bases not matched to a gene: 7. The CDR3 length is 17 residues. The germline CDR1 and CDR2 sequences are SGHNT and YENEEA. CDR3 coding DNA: TGTGCCAGCAGCTCTGGGGACAGGGAGCATAGCAATCAGCCCCAGCATTTT. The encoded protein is CASSSGDREHSNQPQHF.

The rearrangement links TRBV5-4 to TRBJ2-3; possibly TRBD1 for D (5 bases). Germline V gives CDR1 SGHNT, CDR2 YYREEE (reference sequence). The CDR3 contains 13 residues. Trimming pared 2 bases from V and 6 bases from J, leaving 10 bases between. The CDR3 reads CASSFPGWDTQYF. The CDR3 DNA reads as TGTGCCAGCAGCTTCCCAGGGTGGGATACGCAGTATTTT.

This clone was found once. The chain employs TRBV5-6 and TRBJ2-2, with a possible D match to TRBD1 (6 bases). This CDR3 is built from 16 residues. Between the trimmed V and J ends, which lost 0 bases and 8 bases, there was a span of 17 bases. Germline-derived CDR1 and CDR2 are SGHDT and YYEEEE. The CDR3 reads CASSLGVGAFTGELFF. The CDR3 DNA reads TGTGCCAGCAGCTTGGGAGTGGGGGCCTTCACGGGGGAGCTGTTTTTT.

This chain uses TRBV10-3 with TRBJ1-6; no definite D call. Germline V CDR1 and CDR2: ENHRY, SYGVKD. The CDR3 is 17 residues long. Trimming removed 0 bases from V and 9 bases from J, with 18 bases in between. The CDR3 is CAISESLPGRSLSPLHF. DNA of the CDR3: TGTGCCATCAGTGAGTCCCTCCCCGGGAGAAGTCTTTCACCCCTCCACTTT.

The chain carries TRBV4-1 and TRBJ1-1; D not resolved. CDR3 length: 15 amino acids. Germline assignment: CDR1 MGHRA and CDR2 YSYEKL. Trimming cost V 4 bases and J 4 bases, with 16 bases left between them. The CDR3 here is CASSPVAGASTEAFF. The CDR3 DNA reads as TGCGCCAGCAGCCCGGTCGCAGGCGCGAGCACTGAAGCTTTCTTT.

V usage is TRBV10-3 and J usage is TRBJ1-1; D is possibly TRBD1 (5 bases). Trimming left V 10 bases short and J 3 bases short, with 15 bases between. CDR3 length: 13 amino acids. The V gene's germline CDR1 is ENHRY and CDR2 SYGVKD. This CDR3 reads CATSGGADTEAFF. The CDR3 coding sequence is TGTGCCACGTCGGGGGGAGCGGACACTGAAGCTTTCTTT.

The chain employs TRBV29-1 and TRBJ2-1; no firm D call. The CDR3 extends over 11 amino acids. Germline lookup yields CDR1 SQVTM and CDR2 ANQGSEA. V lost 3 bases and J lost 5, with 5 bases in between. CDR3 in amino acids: CSVEADNEQFF. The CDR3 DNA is TGCAGCGTTGAGGCAGACAATGAGCAGTTCTTC.

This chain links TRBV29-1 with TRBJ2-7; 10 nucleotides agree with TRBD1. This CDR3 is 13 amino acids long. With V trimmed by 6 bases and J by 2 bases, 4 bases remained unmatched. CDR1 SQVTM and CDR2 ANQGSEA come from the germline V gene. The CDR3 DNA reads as TGCAGCGTAGTGACAGGGGGCCCCTACGAGCAGTACTTC. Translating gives CSVVTGGPYEQYF.

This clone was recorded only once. CDR3 residues: CASSAGLAGEYNEQFF. In DNA, the CDR3 is TGTGCCAGCAGCGCCGGACTAGCGGGGGAATACAATGAGCAGTTCTTC. This chain joins TRBV13 and TRBJ2-1, with 13 bases matching TRBD2. Germline CDR1 reads PRHDT; CDR2 reads FYEKMQ (reference sequence). This CDR3 has 16 amino acids. J lost 4 bases, V lost 5 bases, and 5 bases had no gene match.

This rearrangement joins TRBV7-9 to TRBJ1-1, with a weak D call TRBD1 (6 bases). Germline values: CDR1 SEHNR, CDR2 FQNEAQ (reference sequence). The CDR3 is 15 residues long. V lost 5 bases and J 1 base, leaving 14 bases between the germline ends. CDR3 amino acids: CASSRGGHSNTEAFF. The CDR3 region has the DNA TGTGCCAGCAGCCGCGGGGGACACTCGAACACTGAAGCTTTCTTT.

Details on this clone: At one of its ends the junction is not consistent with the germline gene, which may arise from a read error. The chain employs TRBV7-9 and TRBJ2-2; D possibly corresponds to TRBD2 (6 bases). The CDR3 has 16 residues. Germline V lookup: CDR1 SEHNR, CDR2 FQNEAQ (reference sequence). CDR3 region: CSSSLPTGANTGELFF. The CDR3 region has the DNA TGTTCCAGCAGCTTACCTACGGGAGCGAACACCGGGGAGCTGTTTTTT.

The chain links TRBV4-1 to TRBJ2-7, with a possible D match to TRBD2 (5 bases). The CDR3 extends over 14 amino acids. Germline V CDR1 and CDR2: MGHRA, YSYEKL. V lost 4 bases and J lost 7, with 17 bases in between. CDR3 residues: CASSPGLYSGEQYF. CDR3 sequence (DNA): TGCGCCAGCAGCCCCGGACTCTACTCGGGAGAGCAGTACTTC.

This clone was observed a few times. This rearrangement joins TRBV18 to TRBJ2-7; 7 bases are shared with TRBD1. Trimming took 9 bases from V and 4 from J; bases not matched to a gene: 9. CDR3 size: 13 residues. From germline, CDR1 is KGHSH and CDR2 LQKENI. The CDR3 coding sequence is TGTGCCAGTATGCCGGGACAGAGATACGAGCAGTACTTC. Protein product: CASMPGQRYEQYF.

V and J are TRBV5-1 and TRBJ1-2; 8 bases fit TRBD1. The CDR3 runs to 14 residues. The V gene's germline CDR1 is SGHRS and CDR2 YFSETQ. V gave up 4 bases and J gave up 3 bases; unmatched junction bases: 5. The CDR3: CASSPRGQDYGYTF. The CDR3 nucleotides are TGCGCCAGCAGCCCCAGGGGGCAGGACTATGGCTACACCTTC. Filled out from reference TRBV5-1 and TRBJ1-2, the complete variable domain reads KAGVTQTPRYLIKTRGQQVTLSCSPISGHRSVSWYQQTPGQGLQFLFEYFSETQRNKGNFPGRFSGRQFSNSRSEMNVSTLELGDSALYLCASSPRGQDYGYTFGSGTRLTVV.